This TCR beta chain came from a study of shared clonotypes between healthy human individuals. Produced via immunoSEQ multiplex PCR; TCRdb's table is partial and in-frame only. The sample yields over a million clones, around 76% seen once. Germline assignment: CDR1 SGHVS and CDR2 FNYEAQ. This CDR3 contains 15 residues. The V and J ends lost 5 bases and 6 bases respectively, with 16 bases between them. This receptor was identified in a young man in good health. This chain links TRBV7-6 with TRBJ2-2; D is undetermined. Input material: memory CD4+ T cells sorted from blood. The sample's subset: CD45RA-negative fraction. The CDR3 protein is CASSPLSGNSGELFF. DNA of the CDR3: TGTGCCAGCAGCCCTCTCAGTGGTAACTCCGGGGAGCTGTTTTTT. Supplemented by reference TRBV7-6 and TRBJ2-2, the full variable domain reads GAGVSQSPRYKVTKRGQDVALRCDPISGHVSLYWYRQALGQGPEFLTYFNYEAQQDKSGLPNDRFSAERPEGSISTLTIQRTEQRDSAMYRCASSPLSGNSGELFFGEGSRLTVL.